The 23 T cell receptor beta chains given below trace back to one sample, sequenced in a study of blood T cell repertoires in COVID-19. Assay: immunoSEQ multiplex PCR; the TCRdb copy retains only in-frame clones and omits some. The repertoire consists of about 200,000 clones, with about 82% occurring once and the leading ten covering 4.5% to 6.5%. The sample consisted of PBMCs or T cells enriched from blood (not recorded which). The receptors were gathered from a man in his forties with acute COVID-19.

This CDR3 is CATSSAREGFIGEQFF. CDR3 DNA: TGTGCCACCAGCAGTGCGAGGGAGGGTTTCATAGGTGAGCAGTTCTTC. J is TRBJ2-1 and V is TRBV15, with 7 bases that match TRBD2. From germline, CDR1 is LNHNV and CDR2 YYDKDF (reference sequence). J lost 9 bases, V lost 3 bases, and 14 bases had no gene match. The CDR3 runs to 16 residues.

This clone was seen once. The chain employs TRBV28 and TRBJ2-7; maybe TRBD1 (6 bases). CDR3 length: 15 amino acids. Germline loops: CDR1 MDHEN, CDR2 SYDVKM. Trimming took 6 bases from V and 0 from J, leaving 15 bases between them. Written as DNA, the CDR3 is TGTGCCAGCAGGGCCCCAGGGGTCAACTCCTACGAGCAGTACTTC. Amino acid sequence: CASRAPGVNSYEQYF.

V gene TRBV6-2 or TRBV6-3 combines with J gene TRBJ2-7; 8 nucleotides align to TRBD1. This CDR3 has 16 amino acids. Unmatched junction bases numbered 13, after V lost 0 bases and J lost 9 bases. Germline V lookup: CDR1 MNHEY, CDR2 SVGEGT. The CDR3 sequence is CASSYSKGQEHGGQYF. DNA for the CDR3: TGTGCCAGCAGTTACTCGAAGGGACAGGAACATGGCGGGCAGTACTTC.

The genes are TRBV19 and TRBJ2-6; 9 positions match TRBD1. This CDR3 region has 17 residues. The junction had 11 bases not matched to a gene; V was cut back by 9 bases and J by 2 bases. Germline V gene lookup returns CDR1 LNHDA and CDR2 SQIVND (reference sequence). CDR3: CASRRGTGIPGANVLTF. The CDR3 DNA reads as TGTGCCAGCCGCAGGGGGACAGGGATCCCTGGGGCCAACGTCCTGACTTTC.

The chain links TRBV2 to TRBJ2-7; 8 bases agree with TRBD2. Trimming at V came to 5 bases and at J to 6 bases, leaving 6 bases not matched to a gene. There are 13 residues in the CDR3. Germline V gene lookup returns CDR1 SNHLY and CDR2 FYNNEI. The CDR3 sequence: CASSRGLAGEQYF. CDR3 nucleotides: TGTGCCAGCAGTCGAGGACTAGCTGGCGAGCAGTACTTC.

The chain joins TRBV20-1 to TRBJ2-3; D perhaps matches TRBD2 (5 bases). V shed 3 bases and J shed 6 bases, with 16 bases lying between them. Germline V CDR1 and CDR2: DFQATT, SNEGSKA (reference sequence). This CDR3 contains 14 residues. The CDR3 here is CSASPAYRGDTQYF. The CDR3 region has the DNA TGCAGTGCTAGTCCGGCCTACCGCGGGGATACGCAGTATTTT.

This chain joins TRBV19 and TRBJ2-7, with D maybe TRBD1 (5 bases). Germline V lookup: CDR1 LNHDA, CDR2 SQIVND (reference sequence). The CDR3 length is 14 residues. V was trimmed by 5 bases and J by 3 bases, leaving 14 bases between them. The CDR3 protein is CASSFDRQYYEQYF. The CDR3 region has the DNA TGTGCCAGTAGTTTCGACAGACAGTACTACGAGCAGTACTTC. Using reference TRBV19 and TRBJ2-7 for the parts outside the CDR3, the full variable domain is DGGITQSPKYLFRKEGQNVTLSCEQNLNHDAMYWYRQDPGQGLRLIYYSQIVNDFQKGDIAEGYSVSREKKESFPLTVTSAQKNPTAFYLCASSFDRQYYEQYFGPGTRLTVT.

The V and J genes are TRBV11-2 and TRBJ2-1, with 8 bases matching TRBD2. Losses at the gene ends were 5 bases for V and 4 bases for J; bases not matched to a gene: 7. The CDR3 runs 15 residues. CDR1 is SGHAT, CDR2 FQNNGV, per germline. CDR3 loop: CASSPGVAGYNEQFF. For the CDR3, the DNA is TGTGCCAGCAGCCCCGGGGTAGCGGGGTACAATGAGCAGTTCTTC.

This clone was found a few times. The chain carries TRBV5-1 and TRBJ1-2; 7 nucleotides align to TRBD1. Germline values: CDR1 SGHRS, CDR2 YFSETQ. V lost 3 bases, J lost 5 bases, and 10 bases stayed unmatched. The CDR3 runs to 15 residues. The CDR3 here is CASSSGQTGNYGYTF. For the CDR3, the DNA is TGCGCCAGCAGCTCGGGCCAGACAGGGAATTATGGCTACACCTTC.

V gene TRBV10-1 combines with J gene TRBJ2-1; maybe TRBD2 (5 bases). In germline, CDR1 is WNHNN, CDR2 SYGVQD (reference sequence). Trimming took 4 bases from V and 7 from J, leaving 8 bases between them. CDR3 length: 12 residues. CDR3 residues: CASSVDCNEQFF. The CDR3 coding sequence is TGCGCCAGCAGTGTGGACTGTAATGAGCAGTTCTTC.

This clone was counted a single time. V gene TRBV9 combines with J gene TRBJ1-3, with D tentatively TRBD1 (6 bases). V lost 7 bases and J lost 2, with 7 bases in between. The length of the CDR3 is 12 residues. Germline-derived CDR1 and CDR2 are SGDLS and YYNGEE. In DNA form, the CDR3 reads TGTGCCAGCGGGACACCTGGAAACACCATATATTTT. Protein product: CASGTPGNTIYF.

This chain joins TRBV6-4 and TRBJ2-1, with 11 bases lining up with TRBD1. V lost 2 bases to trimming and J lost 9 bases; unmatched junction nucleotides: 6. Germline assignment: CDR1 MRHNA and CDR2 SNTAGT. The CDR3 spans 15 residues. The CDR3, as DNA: TGTGCCAGCAGTGACCGGGACAGGGGGACCGCTGAGCAGTTCTTC. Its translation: CASSDRDRGTAEQFF.

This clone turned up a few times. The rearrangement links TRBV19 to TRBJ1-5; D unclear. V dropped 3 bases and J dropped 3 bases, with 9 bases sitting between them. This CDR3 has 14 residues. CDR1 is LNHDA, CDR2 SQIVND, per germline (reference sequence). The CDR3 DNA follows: TGTGCCAGTAGTATCAACTCCTACAATCAGCCCCAGCATTTT. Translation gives CASSINSYNQPQHF.

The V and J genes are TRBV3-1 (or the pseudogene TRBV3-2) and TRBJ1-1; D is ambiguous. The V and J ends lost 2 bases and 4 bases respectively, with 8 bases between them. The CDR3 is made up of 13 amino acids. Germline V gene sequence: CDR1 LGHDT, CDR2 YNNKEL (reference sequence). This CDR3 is CASSQYSGTEAFF. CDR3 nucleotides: TGTGCCAGCAGCCAATACTCAGGCACTGAAGCTTTCTTT.

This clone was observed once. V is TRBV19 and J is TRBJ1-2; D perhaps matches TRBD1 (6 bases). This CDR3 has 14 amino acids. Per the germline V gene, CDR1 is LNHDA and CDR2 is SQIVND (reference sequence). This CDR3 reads CAREVGGRDYGYTF. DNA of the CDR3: TGTGCTCGCGAAGTAGGGGGTAGGGACTATGGCTACACCTTC.

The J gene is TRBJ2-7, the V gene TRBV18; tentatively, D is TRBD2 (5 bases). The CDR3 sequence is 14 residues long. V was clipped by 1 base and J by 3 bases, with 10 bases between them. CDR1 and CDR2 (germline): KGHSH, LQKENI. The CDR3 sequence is CASSPQTRGYEQYF. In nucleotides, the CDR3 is TGTGCCAGCTCACCACAGACCCGGGGCTACGAGCAGTACTTC.

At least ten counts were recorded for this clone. The CDR3, as DNA: TGTGCCAGCAGGGAGGGGCTTAGCAATCAGCCCCAGCATTTT. Translation gives CASREGLSNQPQHF. The chain recombines TRBV2 with TRBJ1-5; D might be TRBD1 (5 bases). In germline, CDR1 is SNHLY, CDR2 FYNNEI. V was trimmed by 6 bases and J by 0 bases, leaving 9 bases between them. This CDR3 spans 14 amino acids.

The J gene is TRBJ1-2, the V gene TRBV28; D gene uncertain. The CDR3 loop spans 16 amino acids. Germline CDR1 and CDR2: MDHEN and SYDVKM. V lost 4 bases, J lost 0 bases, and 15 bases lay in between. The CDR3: CASSSQGAGANYGYTF. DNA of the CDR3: TGTGCCAGCAGTTCTCAAGGCGCGGGCGCTAACTATGGCTACACCTTC.

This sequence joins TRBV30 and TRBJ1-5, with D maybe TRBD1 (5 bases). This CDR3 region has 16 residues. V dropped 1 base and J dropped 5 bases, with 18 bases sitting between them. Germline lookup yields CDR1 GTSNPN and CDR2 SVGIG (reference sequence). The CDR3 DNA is TGTGCCTGGAGTGGCCGGGACTCCGGGGAATATCAGCCCCAGCATTTT. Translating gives CAWSGRDSGEYQPQHF.

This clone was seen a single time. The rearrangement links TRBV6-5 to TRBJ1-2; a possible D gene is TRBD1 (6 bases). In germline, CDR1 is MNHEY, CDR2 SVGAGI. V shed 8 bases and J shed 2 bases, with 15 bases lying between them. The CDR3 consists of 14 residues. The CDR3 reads CASRMSQGNYGYTF. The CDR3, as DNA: TGTGCCAGCCGAATGTCCCAGGGGAACTATGGCTACACCTTC.

The CDR3 loop reads CSVAPGQVDEQFF. CDR3 DNA sequence: TGCAGCGTGGCCCCGGGACAGGTCGATGAGCAGTTCTTC. The chain joins TRBV29-1 to TRBJ2-1, with TRBD1 matching over 8 bases. CDR3 length equals 13 residues. V gave up 6 bases and J gave up 8 bases; unmatched junction bases: 9. CDR1 is SQVTM and CDR2 is ANQGSEA in the germline V gene.

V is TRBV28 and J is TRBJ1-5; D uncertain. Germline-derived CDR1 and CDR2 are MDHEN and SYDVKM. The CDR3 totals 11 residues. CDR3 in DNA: TGTGCAGTCAGTGATAATCAGCCCCAGCATTTT. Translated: CAVSDNQPQHF.

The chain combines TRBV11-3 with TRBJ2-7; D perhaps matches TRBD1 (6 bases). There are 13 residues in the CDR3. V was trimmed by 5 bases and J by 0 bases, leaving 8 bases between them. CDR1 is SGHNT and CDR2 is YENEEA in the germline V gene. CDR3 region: CASSKGGSYEQYF. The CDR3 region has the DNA TGTGCCAGCAGCAAAGGGGGCTCCTACGAGCAGTACTTC. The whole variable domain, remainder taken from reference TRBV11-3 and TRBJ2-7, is EAGVVQSPRYKIIEKKQPVAFWCNPISGHNTLYWYLQNLGQGPELLIRYENEEAVDDSQLPKDRFSAERLKGVDSTLKIQPAELGDSAVYLCASSKGGSYEQYFGPGTRLTVT.